What follows is one T cell receptor beta chain and its context. The data were obtained in a study of blood T cell repertoires in COVID-19. At the level of the study: T cells, B-cell-depleted T cells, or PBMCs provided the cDNA or gDNA that served as material.

The V gene's germline CDR1 is SGHRS and CDR2 YFSETQ. V was pared by 2 bases and J by 5 bases, with 7 bases of the junction left unmatched. The CDR3 is made up of 15 amino acids. During active infection, Seattle patients enrolled and were then monitored through disease. Source study methods: Estimation of nucleated cell counts was performed using reference gene primer amplification. TCRdb's table, derived via immunoSEQ multiplex PCR, lists solely in-frame clones and lacks some. D and trimming were read from the DNA, whereas the V and J calls and clone size are those reported in that table. The sample lists 90,000 to 100,000 clones, about 90% occurring once.

This receptor was obtained from a man aged 45-60 years with COVID-19, enrolled during active disease. What was sequenced was peripheral blood. The J gene is TRBJ1-2, the V gene TRBV5-1; 9 nucleotides line up with TRBD1. CDR3 amino acids: CASSFNRGPLYGYTF. CDR3 nucleotide sequence: TGCGCCAGCAGCTTTAACAGGGGGCCCCTGTATGGCTACACCTTC.